Included here is one T cell receptor beta chain sequence, with context. Its antigen is as yet unknown. These data belong to a study of cytomegalovirus exposure and HLA in healthy donors. It was with 60 Vbeta and 13 Jbeta primers that the PCR ran. Using immunoSEQ multiplex PCR, the repertoire was profiled, and TCRdb retains in-frame clones only, with some absent. Of 110,000 to 150,000 clones listed, roughly 80% were seen once; the top ten hold around 3.2%. General observations from the study: Indistinguishable V segments, including TRBV6-2 and TRBV6-3, were excluded. Highest at DRB1 and lowest at HLA-C, TCR association rates differed among HLA loci in a later analysis. A later analysis appeared to link common viral pathogens to several of the most significant clusters.

V was pared by 5 bases and J by 5 bases, with 6 bases between. The germline gives CDR1 ENHRY, CDR2 SYGVKD. The CDR3 consists of 11 residues. This TCR derives from a male donor in good health and CMV-seronegative. V usage is TRBV10-3 and J usage is TRBJ1-2; possibly TRBD1 for D (5 bases). Sequenced input: PBMCs. Here the CDR3 reads CAISRGYGYTF. The DNA of the CDR3 is TGTGCCATCAGTAGGGGATATGGCTACACCTTC.